A single sample is the source of the 20 T cell receptor beta chains below, sequenced in a study of T cell responses to AZD1222 COVID-19 vaccine. The data were produced by immunoSEQ multiplex PCR, yet TCRdb's version contains in-frame clones alone and is incomplete. Here the sample spans around 130,000 clones, around 90% being singletons. The sample in question was peripheral blood, obtained 28 days after the second dose of the MenACWY control vaccine. The receptors come from an adult who received the MenACWY meningococcal vaccine as a control.

This clone was picked up a small number of times. The sample carries other DNA sequences with the same CDR3. The chain employs TRBV6-5 and TRBJ2-7; 11 nucleotides match TRBD2. The CDR3 totals 13 residues. From germline, CDR1 is MNHEY and CDR2 SVGAGI. The trim removed 6 bases at V and 3 bases at J, leaving 1 base unmatched. The CDR3, as DNA: TGTGCCAGCAGAGGGACTAGCGGCTACGAGCAGTACTTC. Encoded protein: CASRGTSGYEQYF.

In this sample, this clone turned up a few times. The chain uses TRBV23-1 and TRBJ2-7; no clear D. TRBV23-1 is an ORF, with its function uncertain. V gave up 10 bases and J gave up 5 bases, with 3 bases separating them. This CDR3 region has 8 residues. DNA of the CDR3: TGCGCCAAAAACGAGCAGTACTTC. As protein: CAKNEQYF.

The V and J genes are TRBV21-1 and TRBJ2-7; the table's TRBD1 call for D was not verified on the DNA. TRBV21-1 is a documented pseudogene. This CDR3 region has 14 residues. DNA of the CDR3: TGTGCCAGCAGCTCCCGAACGACAGGCTACGAGCAGTACGTC. Its translation is CASSSRTTGYEQYV.

DNA for the CDR3: TGTGCCATCAGTGAGTCGAAGGGGGGAGGCACAGATACGCAGTATTTT. Its translation is CAISESKGGGTDTQYF. The chain carries TRBV10-3 and TRBJ2-3, with D perhaps assigned TRBD1 or TRBD2 (6 bases each). The V and J ends lost 0 bases and 1 base respectively, with 11 bases between them. This CDR3 region has 16 residues. Germline CDR1 and CDR2: ENHRY and SYGVKD.

The V call is TRBV18, the J call TRBJ2-7; perhaps TRBD2 as D (6 bases). The germline V gene encodes CDR1 KGHSH and CDR2 LQKENI. V was clipped by 4 bases and J by 2 bases, with 18 bases between them. The CDR3 extends over 16 amino acids. CDR3 sequence (DNA): TGTGCCAGCTCACAAGCGGGCCCCAAAGCACCCTACGAGCAGTACTTC. Encoded protein: CASSQAGPKAPYEQYF.

CDR3 region: CASSLRQSYNEQFF. CDR3 sequence (DNA): TGTGCCAGCAGCTTACGGCAATCCTACAATGAGCAGTTCTTC. This chain connects TRBV11-2 to TRBJ2-1; D unclear. CDR1 is SGHAT and CDR2 is FQNNGV in the germline V gene. The V and J ends lost 2 bases and 1 base respectively, with 6 bases between them. This CDR3 spans 14 amino acids. The variable domain in full, with the rest retrieved from reference TRBV11-2 and TRBJ2-1, is EAGVAQSPRYKIIEKRQSVAFWCNPISGHATLYWYQQILGQGPKLLIQFQNNGVVDDSQLPKDRFSAERLKGVDSTLKIQPAKLEDSAVYLCASSLRQSYNEQFFGPGTRLTVL.

The chain combines TRBV7-8 with TRBJ2-1; 8 bases are a match to TRBD2. J was trimmed by 2 bases and V by 0 bases; bases with no gene match: 15. There are 20 residues in the CDR3. CDR1 is SGHVS and CDR2 is FQNEAQ in the germline V gene. The CDR3 sequence is CASSLAGETLIAGTYNEQFF. The CDR3 DNA reads as TGTGCCAGCAGCTTAGCCGGGGAGACGCTCATAGCGGGAACCTACAATGAGCAGTTCTTC.

On this clone: Other DNA sequences in this specimen translate into the identical CDR3. V gene TRBV18 combines with J gene TRBJ2-5; D remains ambiguous. Per the germline V gene, CDR1 is KGHSH and CDR2 is LQKENI. This CDR3 has 11 amino acids. V was cut by 1 base and J by 3 bases, with 0 bases left in between. CDR3 in amino acids: CASSPQETQYF. For the CDR3, the DNA is TGTGCCAGCTCACCACAAGAGACCCAGTACTTC.

The rearrangement joins TRBV11-2 to TRBJ1-6, with D unresolved. CDR3 length equals 15 residues. CDR1 and CDR2 from the germline V gene are SGHAT and FQNNGV. The V gene lost 1 base and the J gene lost 7 bases, with 11 bases spanning the gap. CDR3 nucleotide sequence: TGTGCCAGCAGCTTAGGTCACAGCGGGAATTCACCCCTCCACTTT. Encoded protein: CASSLGHSGNSPLHF.

The CDR3 nucleotides are TGTGCCAGCAGCTCACAGAGAAACACCGGGGAGCTGTTTTTT. It yields the protein CASSSQRNTGELFF. The chain employs TRBV7-3 and TRBJ2-2; D remains unclear. CDR3 length: 14 residues. The germline V and J ends were trimmed by 4 bases and 2 bases, with 8 bases remaining between them. Per the germline V gene, CDR1 is SGHTA and CDR2 is FQGTGA.

V is TRBV20-1 and J is TRBJ2-7, with a possible D match to TRBD1 (5 bases). The CDR3 runs 17 residues. Germline V gives CDR1 DFQATT, CDR2 SNEGSKA (reference sequence). V gave up 3 bases and J gave up 0 bases, with 21 bases separating them. The CDR3 loop is CSASGSTETYSSYEQYF. CDR3 nucleotide sequence: TGCAGTGCTAGTGGCTCGACAGAGACCTATAGCTCCTACGAGCAGTACTTC.

The V and J genes are TRBV28 and TRBJ1-5; D unresolved. The length of the CDR3 is 15 residues. Trimming removed 4 bases from V and 6 bases from J, with 16 bases in between. The V gene's germline CDR1 is MDHEN and CDR2 SYDVKM. In DNA form, the CDR3 reads TGTGCCAGCAGTTCGATCTACCACCCGGGTCAGCCCCAGCATTTT. This codes for CASSSIYHPGQPQHF.

In this sample, this clone turned up once. The V gene is TRBV9, the J gene TRBJ2-1; 11 nucleotides line up with TRBD1. V was clipped by 6 bases and J by 6 bases; unmatched bases: 8. The CDR3 consists of 15 residues. Germline CDR1 and CDR2: SGDLS and YYNGEE. The CDR3 sequence is CASNPGTGGSNEQFF. CDR3 bases: TGTGCCAGCAACCCCGGGACAGGGGGGTCCAATGAGCAGTTCTTC.

The chain recombines TRBV3-1 (or the pseudogene TRBV3-2) with TRBJ2-1; D might be TRBD1 (6 bases). This CDR3 is built from 16 residues. Per germline, CDR1 LGHDT and CDR2 YNNKEL (reference sequence). Between the trimmed V and J ends, which lost 5 bases and 4 bases, there was a span of 18 bases. The CDR3 DNA reads as TGTGCCAGCAGCACCATCAGGGGTTCCCAATACAATGAGCAGTTCTTC. Residues: CASSTIRGSQYNEQFF.

V usage is TRBV5-4 and J usage is TRBJ1-5; 7 bases are shared with TRBD1. The CDR3 is 16 residues long. Trimming cost V 4 bases and J 0 bases; bases outside gene matches: 7. In germline, CDR1 is SGHNT, CDR2 YYREEE (reference sequence). CDR3 nucleotide sequence: TGTGCCAGCAGCCTAACAGGGGCGAATAGCAATCAGCCCCAGCATTTT. It encodes CASSLTGANSNQPQHF. Combining the CDR3 with reference TRBV5-4 and TRBJ1-5 gives the whole variable domain ETGVTQSPTHLIKTRGQQVTLRCSSQSGHNTVSWYQQALGQGPQFIFQYYREEENGRGNFPPRFSGLQFPNYSSELNVNALELDDSALYLCASSLTGANSNQPQHFGDGTRLSIL.

The rearrangement uses TRBV28 and TRBJ1-1; D call uncertain. CDR3 length equals 13 residues. V gave up 2 bases and J gave up 0 bases, with 4 bases separating them. CDR1 is MDHEN and CDR2 is SYDVKM in the germline V gene. CDR3 amino acids: CASSLALNTEAFF. The CDR3 region has the DNA TGTGCCAGCAGTTTAGCACTGAACACTGAAGCTTTCTTT.

The rearrangement uses TRBV5-4 and TRBJ2-3; 8 positions match TRBD2. Per germline, CDR1 SGHNT and CDR2 YYREEE (reference sequence). The junction had 12 bases not matched to a gene; V was cut back by 4 bases and J by 2 bases. This CDR3 has 17 residues. CDR3 sequence: CASSPPGRALDTDTQYF. In nucleotides, the CDR3 is TGTGCCAGCAGCCCCCCCGGGAGGGCCCTTGACACAGATACGCAGTATTTT.

The chain has TRBV21-1 and TRBJ2-2; TRBD2, the table's D call, lacks a check against the DNA. TRBV21-1 counts as a pseudogene. This CDR3 contains 16 residues. CDR3 in amino acids: CASSKGASGKAGELFF. For the CDR3, the DNA is TGTGCCAGCAGCAAAGGGGCTAGCGGGAAGGCCGGGGAGCTGTTTTTT.

This rearrangement joins TRBV30 to TRBJ2-1; D possibly corresponds to TRBD2 (6 bases). Germline V CDR1 and CDR2: GTSNPN, SVGIG (reference sequence). This CDR3 has 14 amino acids. The V end lost 1 base, the J end lost 8 bases, and 15 bases lay between the germline ends. CDR3 amino acids: CAWSGGVGLDEQFF. The DNA of the CDR3 is TGTGCCTGGAGTGGGGGGGTCGGGCTTGATGAGCAGTTCTTC.

Only one count was recorded for this clone. The V call is TRBV5-6, the J call TRBJ1-6; 7 positions agree with TRBD1. Germline V gene sequence: CDR1 SGHDT, CDR2 YYEEEE. This CDR3 is built from 14 residues. The V gene end was trimmed by 0 bases and the J gene end by 11 bases; junction bases not matched to a gene: 5. The CDR3 loop is CASSLGDRVAPLHF. Written as DNA, the CDR3 is TGTGCCAGCAGCTTGGGAGACAGGGTTGCACCCCTCCACTTT.